The 24 T cell receptor beta chains listed next were all sequenced from one sample in a study of blood T cell repertoires in COVID-19 (dated by TCRdb to the early 2020s). Library prep was done by the immunoSEQ multiplex PCR assay. TCRdb's version of the immuneACCESS table is confined to in-frame rearrangements and falls short of the full clone set. An unresolved V gene accounts for under half of the shortfall where checked; the remainder is of unknown origin. The sample table records 77,000 or so clones; roughly 90% of these occur just once. The ten biggest clones cover under 6% of the sample. Sequenced: peripheral blood. These receptors all come from a man aged 50 or older with active COVID-19.

The chain uses TRBV2 and TRBJ2-1; 16 bases align to TRBD2. The CDR3 is made up of 17 amino acids. From germline, CDR1 is SNHLY and CDR2 FYNNEI. CDR3 nucleotides: TGTGCTACCGAACCGGGACTAGCGGGGGGGCCTCACAATGAGCAGTTCTTC. Its protein is CATEPGLAGGPHNEQFF.

This clone was seen once. In nucleotides, the CDR3 is TGTGCCAGCAGTTTAGAGACTAGCAAGACGTATTTT. Its protein product is CASSLETSKTYF. This sequence joins TRBV12-3 or TRBV12-4 and TRBJ2-3; 7 nucleotides agree with TRBD2. The CDR3 spans 12 residues. With 1 base clipped from V and 14 bases from J, the junction kept 6 bases outside the gene matches.

This clone is medium-sized. V and J are TRBV18 and TRBJ1-2, with D possibly matching TRBD1 (6 bases). The CDR3 is 13 residues long. Germline V gene lookup returns CDR1 KGHSH and CDR2 LQKENI. Trimming pared 2 bases from V and 4 bases from J, leaving 8 bases between. In DNA form, the CDR3 reads TGTGCCAGCTCACCAAGGACAGCCTATGGCTACACCTTC. Its protein is CASSPRTAYGYTF.

The chain combines TRBV4-1 with TRBJ1-2; 7 nucleotides line up with TRBD1. This CDR3 spans 14 amino acids. The ends lost 2 bases at V and 2 bases at J; junction bases unmatched: 2. Germline V gene sequence: CDR1 MGHRA, CDR2 YSYEKL. The CDR3 region has the DNA TGCGCCAGCAGCCAACAGACAGGGAACTATGGCTACACCTTC. Protein product: CASSQQTGNYGYTF.

The chain has TRBV6-5 and TRBJ1-6; D may be TRBD1 (5 bases). The CDR3 consists of 13 residues. Germline CDR1 MNHEY, CDR2 SVGAGI. Trimming pared 7 bases from V and 8 bases from J, leaving 12 bases between. The CDR3 DNA sequence: TGTGCCAGCATCTCAGAAGGGGATTCACCCCTCCACTTT. Its translation: CASISEGDSPLHF.

The DNA of the CDR3 is TGTGCCAGCAGCAGGGGTGGAACTAATGAAAAACTGTTTTTT. Its protein is CASSRGGTNEKLFF. The V gene is TRBV25-1, the J gene TRBJ1-4; possibly TRBD1 for D (6 bases). Looked up from germline, CDR1 is MGHDK and CDR2 is SYGVNS. Deletions cut 6 bases from V and 1 base from J, with 9 bases between. The CDR3 loop spans 14 amino acids.

This clone showed up just once. The rearrangement links TRBV5-1 to TRBJ1-1; D unclear. V was trimmed by 0 bases and J by 5 bases, leaving 11 bases between them. CDR1 is SGHRS, CDR2 YFSETQ, per germline. CDR3 length: 14 residues. Written as DNA, the CDR3 is TGCGCCAGCAGCTTGGGAGGCCCGAATACTGAAGCTTTCTTT. This codes for CASSLGGPNTEAFF.

This chain connects TRBV27 to TRBJ2-2; D call uncertain. CDR1 and CDR2 from the germline V gene are MNHEY and SMNVEV (reference sequence). Trimming cost V 0 bases and J 3 bases, with 5 bases left between them. There are 14 residues in the CDR3. As DNA, the CDR3 is TGTGCCAGCAGTTTATCGGTAGACACCGGGGAGCTGTTTTTT. Protein: CASSLSVDTGELFF.

V is TRBV6-1 and J is TRBJ2-3; maybe TRBD2 (5 bases). From germline, CDR1 is MNHNS and CDR2 SASEGT. This CDR3 is built from 11 residues. With 3 bases removed from V and 8 bases from J, the gap between germline ends came to 6 bases. CDR3 nucleotides: TGTGCCAGCAGTGACAGCGGTACGCAGTATTTT. It encodes CASSDSGTQYF.

The V call is TRBV2, the J call TRBJ1-4; 8 nucleotides align to TRBD1. Looked up from germline, CDR1 is SNHLY and CDR2 is FYNNEI. Germline trimming cut 6 bases from V and 7 bases from J; bases unmatched to any gene: 7. This CDR3 is 14 amino acids long. The CDR3 region is CASRMTGATEKLFF. CDR3 coding DNA: TGTGCCAGCAGAATGACAGGGGCAACTGAAAAACTGTTTTTT.

This chain uses TRBV2 with TRBJ1-1; D gene unclear. CDR3 length: 10 amino acids. Germline-derived CDR1 and CDR2 are SNHLY and FYNNEI. Trimming removed 8 bases from V and 12 bases from J, with 13 bases in between. CDR3 in DNA: TGTGCCAGCGCTCGTGGCTCTCCTTTCTTT. This translates into CASARGSPFF.

This clone was picked up one time. The V call is TRBV10-3, the J call TRBJ2-1; D remains ambiguous. Trimming shortened V by 10 bases and J by 5 bases, and 9 bases separated the two germline ends. Germline V gene lookup returns CDR1 ENHRY and CDR2 SYGVKD. CDR3 length equals 11 residues. The CDR3 loop is CATNQNNEQFF. The CDR3 DNA sequence: TGTGCCACGAACCAGAACAATGAGCAGTTCTTC.

The J gene is TRBJ2-1, the V gene TRBV5-4; perhaps TRBD2 as D (5 bases). This CDR3 spans 11 amino acids. CDR1 is SGHNT and CDR2 is YYREEE in the germline V gene (reference sequence). V lost 4 bases and J 14 bases, leaving 13 bases between the germline ends. The CDR3 reads CASSEGPRKFF. The CDR3, as DNA: TGTGCCAGCAGCGAGGGCCCCCGTAAGTTCTTC.

V is TRBV4-1 and J is TRBJ2-1, with a tentative D call TRBD1 (6 bases). Trimming left V 1 base short and J 3 bases short, with 13 bases between. The CDR3 consists of 16 residues. CDR1 and CDR2 from the germline V gene are MGHRA and YSYEKL. The CDR3 DNA reads as TGCGCCAGCAGCCAAGGGGTGGGGGCTCTCTACAATGAGCAGTTCTTC. Translation gives CASSQGVGALYNEQFF.

The V and J genes are TRBV6-1 and TRBJ2-1; TRBD2 aligns across 15 bases. V gave up 5 bases and J gave up 6 bases; unmatched junction bases: 11. There are 18 residues in the CDR3. Germline CDR1 MNHNS, CDR2 SASEGT. CDR3 amino acids: CASSKGTSGRSHGNEQFF. The DNA for the CDR3 is TGTGCCAGCAGTAAAGGGACTAGCGGGAGGAGCCATGGCAATGAGCAGTTCTTC.

A single count supports this clone. The chain recombines TRBV5-6 with TRBJ2-1, with 11 bases matching TRBD1. Germline V gene sequence: CDR1 SGHDT, CDR2 YYEEEE. V shed 4 bases and J 0 bases; nucleotides not matched to a gene: 3. The CDR3 has 16 residues. CDR3 DNA: TGTGCCAGCAGCCGGGGACAGGGGGGCTCCTACAATGAGCAGTTCTTC. It codes for CASSRGQGGSYNEQFF.

The V gene is TRBV28, the J gene TRBJ1-5; D possibly corresponds to TRBD1 (6 bases). V shed 7 bases and J shed 1 base, with 11 bases lying between them. The length of the CDR3 is 14 residues. The germline gives CDR1 MDHEN, CDR2 SYDVKM. CDR3 sequence reads: CASTQGGSNQPQHF. CDR3 nucleotide sequence: TGTGCCAGCACCCAAGGGGGAAGCAATCAGCCCCAGCATTTT. Based on the CDR3 plus reference TRBV28 and TRBJ1-5, the full variable domain is DVKVTQSSRYLVKRTGEKVFLECVQDMDHENMFWYRQDPGLGLRLIYFSYDVKMKEKGDIPEGYSVSREKKERFSLILESASTNQTSMYLCASTQGGSNQPQHFGDGTRLSIL.

V usage is TRBV7-9 and J usage is TRBJ2-7, with D possibly TRBD1 on 6 matching bases. This CDR3 contains 12 residues. CDR1 is SEHNR, CDR2 FQNEAQ, per germline (reference sequence). The V end was cut by 5 bases, the J end by 11 bases, with 16 bases between. CDR3 in amino acids: CASSLTGNKEYF. Written as DNA, the CDR3 is TGTGCCAGCAGCCTTACAGGGAACAAGGAGTACTTC.

The V gene is TRBV10-2, the J gene TRBJ2-4; 10 bases are shared with TRBD2. The CDR3 contains 16 residues. In germline, CDR1 is WSHSY, CDR2 SAAADI. V gave up 1 base and J gave up 3 bases; unmatched junction bases: 3. The CDR3 here is CASSEYLAGVKNIQYF. The CDR3, as DNA: TGCGCCAGCAGTGAGTATCTAGCGGGAGTCAAAAACATTCAGTACTTC.

This clone appeared once. The rearrangement joins TRBV28 to TRBJ1-2; tentative D call: TRBD1 (6 bases). The germline V and J ends were trimmed by 9 bases and 0 bases, with 14 bases remaining between them. Germline V gives CDR1 MDHEN, CDR2 SYDVKM. CDR3 length: 14 amino acids. The CDR3 loop is CASSTGIANYGYTF. CDR3 bases: TGTGCCAGTTCTACAGGGATCGCTAACTATGGCTACACCTTC.

In its sample, this clone was seen once. The chain is built from TRBV11-2 and TRBJ2-7; D uncertain. The germline V and J ends were trimmed by 3 bases and 6 bases, with 6 bases remaining between them. CDR1 and CDR2 from the germline V gene are SGHAT and FQNNGV. This CDR3 is 11 amino acids long. CDR3 bases: TGTGCCAGCAGCTTGAGCCGCGAGCAGTACTTC. The encoded protein is CASSLSREQYF.

This rearrangement joins TRBV6-5 to TRBJ2-2, with D possibly being TRBD1 (6 bases). V gave up 0 bases and J gave up 5 bases, with 10 bases separating them. CDR1 and CDR2 (germline): MNHEY, SVGAGI. This CDR3 contains 15 residues. CDR3 sequence (DNA): TGTGCCAGCAGTTACTCACAGGGAGCAACCGGGGAGCTGTTTTTT. It specifies CASSYSQGATGELFF.

This chain joins TRBV18 and TRBJ1-1; D not resolved. This CDR3 has 15 residues. Germline assignment: CDR1 KGHSH and CDR2 LQKENI. V was cut by 1 base and J by 3 bases, with 12 bases left in between. The CDR3 sequence is CASSPLRGMDTEAFF. Here the CDR3 DNA reads TGTGCCAGCTCACCACTTAGAGGTATGGACACTGAAGCTTTCTTT.

This clone appeared once. The V gene is TRBV9, the J gene TRBJ1-6, with a tentative D call TRBD1 (5 bases). The V end lost 0 bases, the J end lost 7 bases, and 11 bases lay between the germline ends. Germline V gives CDR1 SGDLS, CDR2 YYNGEE. This CDR3 comprises 15 residues. The CDR3 region has the DNA TGTGCCAGCAGCGTAGAGGGGAAGGTAAATTCACCCCTCCACTTT. Translating it yields CASSVEGKVNSPLHF.